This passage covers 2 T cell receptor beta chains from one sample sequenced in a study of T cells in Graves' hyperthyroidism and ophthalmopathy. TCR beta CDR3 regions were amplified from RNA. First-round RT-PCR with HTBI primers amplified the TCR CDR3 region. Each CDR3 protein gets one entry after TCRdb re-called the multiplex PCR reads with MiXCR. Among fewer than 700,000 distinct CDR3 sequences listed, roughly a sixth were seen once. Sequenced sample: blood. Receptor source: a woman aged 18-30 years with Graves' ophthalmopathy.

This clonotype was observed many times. The DNA for the CDR3 is TGCGCCAGCAGCTTGATCGCTAGCGGGAGGGTAGATACGCAGTATTTT. Its translation: CASSLIASGRVDTQYF. The chain combines TRBV5-1 with TRBJ2-3, with 12 nucleotides matching TRBD2. Per germline, CDR1 SGHRS and CDR2 YFSETQ. Trimming cost V 1 base and J 5 bases; bases outside gene matches: 5. The CDR3 consists of 16 residues. Full variable domain (outside the CDR3, taken from reference TRBV5-1 and TRBJ2-3): KAGVTQTPRYLIKTRGQQVTLSCSPISGHRSVSWYQQTPGQGLQFLFEYFSETQRNKGNFPGRFSGRQFSNSRSEMNVSTLELGDSALYLCASSLIASGRVDTQYFGPGTRLTVL.

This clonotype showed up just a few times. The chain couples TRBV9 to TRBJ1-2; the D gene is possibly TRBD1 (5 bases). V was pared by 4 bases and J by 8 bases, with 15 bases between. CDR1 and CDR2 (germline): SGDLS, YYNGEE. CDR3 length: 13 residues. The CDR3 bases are TGTGCCAGCAGCTTTAATAGTGGGGGGGGCTACACCTTC. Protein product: CASSFNSGGGYTF.